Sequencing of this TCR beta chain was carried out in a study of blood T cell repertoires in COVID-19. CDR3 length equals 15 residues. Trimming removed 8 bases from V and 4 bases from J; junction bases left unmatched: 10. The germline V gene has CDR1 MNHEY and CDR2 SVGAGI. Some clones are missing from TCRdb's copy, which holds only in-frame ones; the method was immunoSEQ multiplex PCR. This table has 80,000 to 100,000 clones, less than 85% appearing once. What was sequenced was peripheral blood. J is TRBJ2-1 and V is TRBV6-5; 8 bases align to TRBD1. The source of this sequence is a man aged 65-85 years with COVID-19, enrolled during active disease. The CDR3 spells CASSVQGGAYNEQFF. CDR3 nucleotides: TGTGCCAGCTCTGTACAGGGGGGAGCTTACAATGAGCAGTTCTTC.